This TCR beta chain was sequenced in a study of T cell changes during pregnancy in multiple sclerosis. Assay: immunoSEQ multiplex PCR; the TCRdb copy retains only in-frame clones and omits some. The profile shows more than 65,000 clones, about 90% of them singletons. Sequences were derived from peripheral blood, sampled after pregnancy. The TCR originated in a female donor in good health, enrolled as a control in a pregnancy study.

CDR3 in amino acids: CASSQGGIQADTQYF. Written as DNA, the CDR3 is TGCGCCAGCAGCCAAGGCGGGATACAGGCAGATACGCAGTATTTT. The gene calls are TRBV4-3 and TRBJ2-3; D may be TRBD2 (6 bases). This CDR3 is built from 15 residues. V dropped 1 base and J dropped 4 bases, with 12 bases sitting between them. Germline values: CDR1 LGHNA, CDR2 YSLEER.